The 23 T cell receptor beta chains presented below share a single source sample, sequenced in a study of blood T cell repertoires in COVID-19. TCRdb's copy holds only in-frame clones and misses some; the assay was immunoSEQ multiplex PCR. Of 100,000 or so clones listed, around 87% were seen once; the top ten hold roughly 3.1%. Sequencing was carried out using peripheral blood. These receptors were collected from a man aged 45 to 65 with active or convalescent COVID-19.

The CDR3 nucleotides are TGTGCCAGTAGTAACCGGGGAGATAACTATGGCTACACCTTC. Its protein is CASSNRGDNYGYTF. The rearrangement uses TRBV19 and TRBJ1-2; no firm D call. Trimming pared 4 bases from V and 1 base from J, leaving 10 bases between. Germline CDR1 LNHDA, CDR2 SQIVND (reference sequence). The CDR3 length is 14 residues.

This chain connects TRBV28 to TRBJ2-5; 10 bases fit TRBD2. V dropped 6 bases and J dropped 1; count of bases not matched to a gene: 8. Per germline, CDR1 MDHEN and CDR2 SYDVKM. The CDR3 is 16 amino acids. The CDR3 bases are TGTGCCAGCAGGACACTAGCGGGGTTCTCCCAAGAGACCCAGTACTTC. Translated: CASRTLAGFSQETQYF.

The V call is TRBV5-8, the J call TRBJ2-1, with D perhaps matching TRBD1 (5 bases). The germline V and J ends were trimmed by 3 bases and 6 bases, with 13 bases remaining between them. From germline, CDR1 is SGHTS and CDR2 YDEGEE. The CDR3 is made up of 14 amino acids. In DNA form, the CDR3 reads TGTGCCAGCAGCTCGCAGGGTAAGGTCAATGAGCAGTTCTTC. Its protein product is CASSSQGKVNEQFF.

The J gene is TRBJ2-7, the V gene TRBV28; TRBD1 matches 8 bases. CDR1 is MDHEN, CDR2 SYDVKM, per germline. The CDR3 contains 15 residues. J lost 1 base, V lost 6 bases, and 8 bases had no gene match. The CDR3 spells CASSLGQGWSYEQYV. The CDR3 DNA is TGTGCCAGCAGCCTTGGACAGGGTTGGTCCTACGAGCAGTACGTC.

The V and J genes are TRBV5-1 and TRBJ2-3; weak D call: TRBD1 (6 bases). V was trimmed by 1 base and J by 0 bases, leaving 15 bases between them. The CDR3 extends over 17 amino acids. CDR1 is SGHRS and CDR2 is YFSETQ in the germline V gene. The CDR3 DNA sequence: TGCGCCAGCAGCTTGCGGCAGTCCAGGGGCAGCACAGATACGCAGTATTTT. Amino acid sequence: CASSLRQSRGSTDTQYF.

V gene TRBV7-9 combines with J gene TRBJ2-2, with D perhaps matching TRBD2 (6 bases). Germline lookup yields CDR1 SEHNR and CDR2 FQNEAQ (reference sequence). The V end lost 5 bases, the J end lost 3 bases, and 16 bases lay between the germline ends. The CDR3 is made up of 16 amino acids. Written as DNA, the CDR3 is TGTGCCAGCAGCCGGATGCGAGGAGGGGACACCGGGGAGCTGTTTTTT. It specifies CASSRMRGGDTGELFF.

V usage is TRBV28 and J usage is TRBJ1-2; 8 bases are shared with TRBD1. V lost 3 bases and J lost 8; bases outside the gene matches: 8. The germline CDR1 and CDR2 sequences are MDHEN and SYDVKM. CDR3 length equals 14 residues. The CDR3 sequence: CASSLPGGAGGYTF. The CDR3 coding sequence is TGTGCCAGCAGTTTGCCAGGGGGCGCGGGGGGCTACACCTTC.

V is TRBV2 and J is TRBJ2-1; 10 nucleotides agree with TRBD1. Germline V gene lookup returns CDR1 SNHLY and CDR2 FYNNEI. The J segment lost 6 bases and the V segment lost 8 bases, leaving 7 bases of the junction unmatched. This CDR3 is 14 amino acids long. In DNA form, the CDR3 reads TGTGCCAGCCCTCCGGGACAGGGGAGCAATGAGCAGTTCTTC. Amino acid sequence: CASPPGQGSNEQFF.

The CDR3 reads CASSYGTGAYEQYF. The CDR3 DNA sequence: TGTGCCAGCAGTTACGGGACAGGAGCCTACGAGCAGTACTTC. This chain connects TRBV6-5 to TRBJ2-7; TRBD1 matches at 8 bases. J gave up 2 bases and V 2 bases, and 2 bases lay outside the gene matches. The CDR3 totals 14 residues. Germline CDR1 MNHEY, CDR2 SVGAGI.

The CDR3 here is CASSQDRGGKRGYTF. The CDR3 coding sequence is TGTGCCAGCAGCCAAGATAGAGGAGGGAAAAGGGGCTACACCTTC. V is TRBV3-1 (or the pseudogene TRBV3-2) and J is TRBJ1-2, with D uncertain. The CDR3 sequence is 15 residues long. Trimming removed 0 bases at V and 8 bases at J, with 16 bases between. Germline-derived CDR1 and CDR2 are LGHDT and YNNKEL (reference sequence).

V gene TRBV28 combines with J gene TRBJ1-2, with TRBD1 matching 12 bases. The germline V gene encodes CDR1 MDHEN and CDR2 SYDVKM. The trim removed 4 bases at V and 8 bases at J, leaving 11 bases unmatched. The CDR3 is 16 amino acids. In nucleotides, the CDR3 is TGTGCCAGCAGTTCCGGGACAGGGGGCGCCCCAGAGGGCTACACCTTC. It is translated as CASSSGTGGAPEGYTF.

The chain uses TRBV29-1 and TRBJ2-5; TRBD1 might be the D (7 bases). Trimming left V 4 bases short and J 4 bases short, with 13 bases between. Germline V gene data show CDR1 as SQVTM and CDR2 as ANQGSEA. The CDR3 has 13 amino acids. The CDR3 DNA is TGCAGCGTTGGCCAGGGGGGAGGAGAGACCCAGTACTTC. It codes for CSVGQGGGETQYF.

V usage is TRBV14 and J usage is TRBJ2-2; TRBD2 aligns across 8 bases. This CDR3 comprises 16 residues. J was trimmed by 6 bases and V by 0 bases; bases with no gene match: 6. The germline V gene encodes CDR1 SGHDN and CDR2 FVKESK. The CDR3 reads CASSQDLAGGAGELFF. Here the CDR3 DNA reads TGTGCCAGCAGCCAAGATCTGGCGGGGGGAGCCGGGGAGCTGTTTTTT.

This clone appeared a few times. This chain uses TRBV18 with TRBJ2-5; 9 bases fit TRBD2. V lost 2 bases and J lost 5; bases outside the gene matches: 3. Germline CDR1 reads KGHSH; CDR2 reads LQKENI. The CDR3 totals 14 residues. CDR3 DNA: TGTGCCAGCTCACCAGGGACTAGCCGGGAGACCCAGTACTTC. Its protein is CASSPGTSRETQYF. The entire variable domain, with the rest obtained from reference TRBV18 and TRBJ2-5, is as follows: NAGVMQNPRHLVRRRGQEARLRCSPMKGHSHVYWYRQLPEEGLKFMVYLQKENIIDESGMPKERFSAEFPKEGPSILRIQQVVRGDSAAYFCASSPGTSRETQYFGPGTRLLVL.

Only one count was recorded for this clone. CDR3 loop: CASSDPEFNEQFF. For the CDR3, the DNA is TGTGCCAGCAGTGATCCCGAGTTCAATGAGCAGTTCTTC. The chain uses TRBV6-1 and TRBJ2-1; D gene uncertain. The V gene's germline CDR1 is MNHNS and CDR2 SASEGT. The CDR3 consists of 13 residues. Trimming cost V 3 bases and J 6 bases, with 9 bases left between them.

The chain employs TRBV28 and TRBJ2-1; D might be TRBD1 (6 bases). The CDR3 length is 12 residues. Between the trimmed V and J ends, which lost 7 bases and 10 bases, there was a span of 14 bases. Germline CDR1 and CDR2: MDHEN and SYDVKM. This CDR3 is CASTWGPREQFF. The CDR3 coding sequence is TGTGCCAGCACCTGGGGGCCCCGGGAGCAGTTCTTC.

This clone was detected once. In DNA, the CDR3 is TGTGCCAGTGGGGTTAGGGACAGGGGCACAGATACGCAGTATTTT. It yields the protein CASGVRDRGTDTQYF. V and J are TRBV7-9 and TRBJ2-3; 9 bases match TRBD1. Germline CDR1 SEHNR, CDR2 FQNEAQ (reference sequence). V was clipped by 9 bases and J by 1 base; unmatched bases: 8. The CDR3 contains 15 residues. Looking up the rest from reference TRBV7-9 and TRBJ2-3 gives the full variable domain: DTGVSQNPRHKITKRGQNVTFRCDPISEHNRLYWYRQTLGQGPEFLTYFQNEAQLEKSRLLSDRFSAERPKGSFSTLEIQRTEQGDSAMYLCASGVRDRGTDTQYFGPGTRLTVL.

The chain employs TRBV14 and TRBJ1-4, with 7 bases matching TRBD1. The germline gives CDR1 SGHDN, CDR2 FVKESK. The CDR3 is 15 amino acids. V lost 4 bases and J lost 1; bases outside the gene matches: 3. CDR3 sequence (DNA): TGTGCCAGCAGCCCCCGACAGGGAACTAATGAAAAACTGTTTTTT. Its translation is CASSPRQGTNEKLFF.

V is TRBV7-9 and J is TRBJ2-5, with 8 bases fitting TRBD2. V lost 1 base, J lost 2 bases, and 3 bases stayed unmatched. Germline CDR1 SEHNR, CDR2 FQNEAQ (reference sequence). The CDR3 runs to 15 residues. CDR3 amino acids: CASSLVAGGQETQYF. CDR3 bases: TGTGCCAGCAGCTTAGTGGCGGGGGGTCAAGAGACCCAGTACTTC.

This clone came up a few times. At one boundary the junction diverges from the germline segment, which might be a read error. This chain links TRBV28 with TRBJ1-5, with 8 bases that match TRBD1. The germline V gene encodes CDR1 MDHEN and CDR2 SYDVKM. CDR3 size: 16 residues. In DNA form, the CDR3 reads TGTGCCAGCCGTTTGGAGGGACAGGCCGACAATCAGCCCCAGCATTTT. Its protein product is CASRLEGQADNQPQHF.

The chain combines TRBV5-5 with TRBJ1-6; a possible D gene is TRBD1 (6 bases). The CDR3 contains 15 residues. Trimming pared 0 bases from V and 8 bases from J, leaving 12 bases between. CDR1 and CDR2 (germline): SGHKS, YYEKEE (reference sequence). CDR3 loop: CASSLGAGVDSPLHF. The DNA of the CDR3 is TGTGCCAGCAGCTTGGGGGCAGGGGTGGATTCACCCCTCCACTTT.

The chain employs TRBV7-6 and TRBJ2-5; D is possibly TRBD2 (7 bases). Trimming took off 3 bases at V and 4 bases at J, with 12 bases between the two ends. Germline V gene sequence: CDR1 SGHVS, CDR2 FNYEAQ. CDR3 length: 14 amino acids. The CDR3 region is CASSLGGPVETQYF. For the CDR3, the DNA is TGTGCCAGCAGCTTGGGGGGGCCCGTAGAGACCCAGTACTTC.

This clone came up once. V usage is TRBV2 and J usage is TRBJ2-7, with D tentatively TRBD2 (5 bases). V shed 10 bases and J shed 2 bases, with 12 bases lying between them. The CDR3 consists of 12 residues. Germline V gene lookup returns CDR1 SNHLY and CDR2 FYNNEI. DNA of the CDR3: TGTGCCACCTCCACGGGGACCTACGAGCAGTACGTC. Amino acid sequence: CATSTGTYEQYV.